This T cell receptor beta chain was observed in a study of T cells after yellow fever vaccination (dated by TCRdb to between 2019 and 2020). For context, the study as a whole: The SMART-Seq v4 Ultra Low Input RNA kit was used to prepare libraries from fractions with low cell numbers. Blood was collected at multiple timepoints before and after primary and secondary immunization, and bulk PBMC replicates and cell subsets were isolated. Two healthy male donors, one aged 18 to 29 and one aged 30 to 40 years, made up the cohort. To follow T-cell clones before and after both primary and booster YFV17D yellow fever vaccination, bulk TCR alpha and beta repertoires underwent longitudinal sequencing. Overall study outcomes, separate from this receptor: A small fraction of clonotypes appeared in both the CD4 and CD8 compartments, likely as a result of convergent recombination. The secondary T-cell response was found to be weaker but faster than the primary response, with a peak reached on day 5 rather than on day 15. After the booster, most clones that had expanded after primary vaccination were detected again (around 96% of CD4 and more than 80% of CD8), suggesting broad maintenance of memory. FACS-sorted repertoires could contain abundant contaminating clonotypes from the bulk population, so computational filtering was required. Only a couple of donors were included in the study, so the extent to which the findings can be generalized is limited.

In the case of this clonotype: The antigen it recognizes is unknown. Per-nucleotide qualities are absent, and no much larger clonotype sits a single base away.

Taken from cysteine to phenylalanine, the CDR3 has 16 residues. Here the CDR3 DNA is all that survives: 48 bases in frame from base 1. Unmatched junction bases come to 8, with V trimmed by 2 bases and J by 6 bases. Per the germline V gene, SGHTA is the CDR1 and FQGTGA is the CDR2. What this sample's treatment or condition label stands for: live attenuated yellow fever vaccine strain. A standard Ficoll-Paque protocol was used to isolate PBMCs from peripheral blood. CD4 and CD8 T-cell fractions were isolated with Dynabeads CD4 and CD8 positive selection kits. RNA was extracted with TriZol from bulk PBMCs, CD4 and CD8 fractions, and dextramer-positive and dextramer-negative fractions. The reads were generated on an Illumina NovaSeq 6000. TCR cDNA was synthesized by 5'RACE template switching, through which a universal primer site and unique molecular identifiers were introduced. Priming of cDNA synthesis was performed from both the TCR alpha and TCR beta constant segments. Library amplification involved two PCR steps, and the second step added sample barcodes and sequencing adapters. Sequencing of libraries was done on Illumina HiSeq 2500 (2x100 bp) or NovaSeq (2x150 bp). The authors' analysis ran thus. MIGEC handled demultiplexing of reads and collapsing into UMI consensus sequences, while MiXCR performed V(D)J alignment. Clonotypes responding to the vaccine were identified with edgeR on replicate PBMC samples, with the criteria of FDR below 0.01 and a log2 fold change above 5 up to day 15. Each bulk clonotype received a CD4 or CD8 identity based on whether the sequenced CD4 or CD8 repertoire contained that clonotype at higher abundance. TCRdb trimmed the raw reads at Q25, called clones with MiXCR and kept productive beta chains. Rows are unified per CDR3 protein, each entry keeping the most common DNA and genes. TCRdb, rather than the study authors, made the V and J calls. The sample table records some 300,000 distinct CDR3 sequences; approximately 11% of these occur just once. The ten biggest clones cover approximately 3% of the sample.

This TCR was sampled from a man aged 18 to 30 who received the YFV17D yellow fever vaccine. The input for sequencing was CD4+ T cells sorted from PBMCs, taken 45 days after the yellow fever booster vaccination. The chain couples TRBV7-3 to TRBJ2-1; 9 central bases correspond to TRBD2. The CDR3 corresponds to CASSLEGGGGFNEQFF. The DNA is TGTGCCAGCAGCTTAGAAGGCGGGGGGGGATTCAATGAGCAGTTCTTC.